This T cell receptor beta chain was sequenced for a study of response to subunit inactivated influenza vaccine. TCRdb re-analysed the RT-PCR reads in MiXCR, keeping a single row per CDR3 protein. The sample consists of about 580,000 distinct CDR3 sequences, roughly 15% of them appearing once. Study-wide results and limits: It was the authors' suggestion that each seasonal influenza vaccination recruits few new T cells.

V was trimmed by 5 bases and J by 3 bases, leaving 13 bases between them. CDR3 length equals 14 residues. Germline-derived CDR1 and CDR2 are SGHTA and FQGNSA. For this clonotype: What it binds is unknown.

This TCR was recovered from a man aged 50-60 years who received an inactivated influenza vaccine. This sequence joins TRBV7-2 and TRBJ1-2; D is unresolved. Source: PBMCs from blood, taken 12 days after vaccination. This chain's CDR3 is CASSASAGDYGYTF. The CDR3 coding sequence is TGTGCCAGCAGCGCATCCGCCGGAGACTATGGCTACACCTTC.